Listed below are T cell receptor beta chains from one sample, sequenced in a study of blood T cell repertoires in COVID-19. Sequenced by immunoSEQ multiplex PCR; TCRdb stores in-frame clones only, minus some. The table has roughly 110,000 clones, roughly 84% seen once. Input material: peripheral blood. Receptors were obtained from a woman in her 70s who had recovered from COVID-19. CDR3s include the opening cysteine and the closing phenylalanine or tryptophan. Fields, in order: V gene, D gene, clone size, J gene, CDR3 DNA, CDR3 protein. A D gene is named only where the DNA matches it firmly. Where a row states a size, it is once, few, many or the class of an expanded clone; other rows omit it.

>TRBV6-5|TRBD1|.|TRBJ1-2
TGTGCCAGCACCAGGGGGATCGGTTATGGCTACACCTTC
CASTRGIGYGYTF
>TRBV6-5|.|.|TRBJ1-2
TGTGCCAGCAGACCTTCAAGAGGATATGGCTACACCTTC
CASRPSRGYGYTF
>TRBV15|.|.|TRBJ1-2
TGTGCCACCAGCAGAGCGGCAGGGATCCCTTTCTATGGCTACACCTTC
CATSRAAGIPFYGYTF
>TRBV27|TRBD1|.|TRBJ2-3
TGTGCCAGCAGAATTCGGAGGGACAGGGAAGATACGCAGTATTTT
CASRIRRDREDTQYF
>TRBV11-2|TRBD1|.|TRBJ1-5
TGTGCCAGCAGCCAATCAGGGGGCGCGGGCAATCAGCCCCAGCATTTT
CASSQSGGAGNQPQHF
>TRBV5-6|.|.|TRBJ2-7
TGTGCCAGCAGCTTCTTGGGGGGTTCCTACGAGCAGTACTTC
CASSFLGGSYEQYF
>TRBV5-1|.|.|TRBJ2-1
TGCGCCAGCAGCTCGACAGGATACAATGAGCAGTTCTTC
CASSSTGYNEQFF
>TRBV30|TRBD1|few|TRBJ1-5
TGTGCCTGGACGGGACAGGGCAATCAGCCCCAGCATTTT
CAWTGQGNQPQHF
>TRBV28|TRBD2|.|TRBJ2-7
TGTGCCAGCGGATCCGGCGGGAGACACTACGAGCAGTACTTC
CASGSGGRHYEQYF
>TRBV21-1|.|.|TRBJ2-5
TGTGCCAGCAGCAATTCGGGCGGGAGGGAACAAGAGACCCAGTACTTC
CASSNSGGREQETQYF
>TRBV13|TRBD1|few|TRBJ1-1
TGTGCCAGCAGCCGGTTTAGAGGGGGCGCCTCTACTGAAGCTTTCTTT
CASSRFRGGASTEAFF
>TRBV18|.|.|TRBJ2-2
TGTGCCAGCTCACCCACATTGAACACCGGGGAGCTGTTTTTT
CASSPTLNTGELFF
>TRBV11-2|TRBD1|.|TRBJ2-7
TGTGCCAGCAGCCCCATCGACAGGGGCCCCTACGAGCAGTACTTC
CASSPIDRGPYEQYF
>TRBV12-3/TRBV12-4|.|.|TRBJ1-4
TGTGCCACCAGGAAGGCGGGAAAACTGTTTTTT
CATRKAGKLFF
>TRBV28|.|.|TRBJ1-2
TGTGCCAGCAGTTATCCCAGGGAGGACGGCTACACCTTC
CASSYPREDGYTF
>TRBV6-2/TRBV6-3|.|once|TRBJ1-2
TGTGCCAGCAGTAACCCGGGACTGTTCCATGGCTACACCTTC
CASSNPGLFHGYTF
>TRBV4-2|.|.|TRBJ2-7
TGTGCCAGCAGCCAACGAACAGGGAGAGACTACGAGCAGTACTTC
CASSQRTGRDYEQYF
>TRBV5-1|TRBD2|.|TRBJ2-3
TGCGCCAGCAGCTTCAGCGGGGCTAGCACAGATACGCAGTATTTT
CASSFSGASTDTQYF
>TRBV19|.|few|TRBJ1-1
TGTGCCAGTAGTATTAGCAATAGGGGCACTGAAGCTTTCTTT
CASSISNRGTEAFF
>TRBV30|.|.|TRBJ2-1
TGTGCCTGGAGTGTTGGGGCCAGTAACAATGAGCAGTTCTTC
CAWSVGASNNEQFF
>TRBV7-3|.|.|TRBJ1-1
TGTGCCAGCAGCTCCTACGGGGGTACTGAAGCTTTCTTT
CASSSYGGTEAFF
>TRBV4-1|.|few|TRBJ2-7
TGCGCCAGCAGCAGGGACTCAGGGGGGAACTACGAGCAGTACTTC
CASSRDSGGNYEQYF
>TRBV7-9|TRBD2|.|TRBJ2-3
TGTGCCAGCACCGCGACTAGCGGGGGGCGTACCACAGATACGCAGTATTTT
CASTATSGGRTTDTQYF
>TRBV7-9|TRBD1|.|TRBJ1-2
TGTGCCAGCAGCCCCTTTCCAGGGACAGGTGCCATATCCTATGGCTACACCTTC
CASSPFPGTGAISYGYTF
>TRBV19|TRBD2|.|TRBJ2-3
TGTGCCAGTAGTAACCTAGCGGGAGCCCCAGATACGCAGTATTTT
CASSNLAGAPDTQYF
>TRBV6-5|TRBD1|.|TRBJ2-7
TGTGCCAGCAGTTCCCGGACAGGGAATTCCTACGAGCAGTACTTC
CASSSRTGNSYEQYF
>TRBV19|.|.|TRBJ2-2
TGTGCCAGTAGTATAGATCGGGACACCGGGGAGCTGTTTTTT
CASSIDRDTGELFF
>TRBV9|.|.|TRBJ2-7
TGTGCCAGCAGCGTAGAGGCGGGGCCCCTCTACGAGCAGTACTTC
CASSVEAGPLYEQYF
>TRBV12-3/TRBV12-4|TRBD1|.|TRBJ2-7
TGTGCTTCGCAGGACAGGGTCGCCTACGAGCAGTACTTC
CASQDRVAYEQYF
>TRBV27|.|.|TRBJ2-1
TGTGCCAGCAGTGAAAGTCACGCGGCCTACAATGAGCAGTTCTTC
CASSESHAAYNEQFF
>TRBV7-3|.|.|TRBJ1-1
TGTGCCAGCAGCTTAAACGCGGCAAGAGGAGCTTTCTTT
CASSLNAARGAFF
>TRBV27|TRBD1|.|TRBJ1-5
TGTGCCAGCCAGACAGGGGATCAGCCCCAGCATTTT
CASQTGDQPQHF
>TRBV2|.|.|TRBJ2-5
TGTGCCAGCAGTGAAAGGCCAGGGGCAGAAACCCAGTACTTC
CASSERPGAETQYF
>TRBV5-6|.|few|TRBJ2-7
TGTGCCAGCAGCTCGACAGTTCCCTACGAGCAGTACTTC
CASSSTVPYEQYF
>TRBV12-3/TRBV12-4|.|.|TRBJ2-7
TGTGCCAGCAGTTTACGGGACTCCCCGCGGCAGTACTTC
CASSLRDSPRQYF
>TRBV7-3|TRBD1|.|TRBJ1-2
TGTGCCAGCAGCCCAGGACAGGGGACTAACTATGGCTACACCTTC
CASSPGQGTNYGYTF
>TRBV5-1|TRBD1|.|TRBJ1-1
TGCGCCAGCAGCTTGGGACAGGGACAAATCTATGAAGCTTTCTTT
CASSLGQGQIYEAFF
>TRBV7-2|TRBD1|once|TRBJ2-7
TGTGCCAGCAGCCCGGACAGGAGTTTCTACGAGCAGTACTTC
CASSPDRSFYEQYF
>TRBV9|.|.|TRBJ2-7
TGTGCCAGCAGCGTATCGTCCGGCTACGAGCAGTACTTC
CASSVSSGYEQYF
>TRBV5-1|TRBD1|.|TRBJ2-1
TGCGCCAGCATGCGGACAGGGGGAGGCAATGAGCAGTTCTTC
CASMRTGGGNEQFF
>TRBV11-2|TRBD2|.|TRBJ2-5
TGTGCCAGCAGCTTAAGAAGGCTAGCGGGTAATCAAGAGACCCAGTACTTC
CASSLRRLAGNQETQYF
>TRBV29-1|.|.|TRBJ2-1
TGCAGCGTTGAGGGGGCTGGTTCCTACAATGAGCAGTTCTTC
CSVEGAGSYNEQFF
>TRBV6-4|.|.|TRBJ2-1
TGTGCCAGCAGTCCCTCAGGGGCGAGCTCCTACAATGAGCAGTTCTTC
CASSPSGASSYNEQFF
>TRBV7-9|.|.|TRBJ1-2
TGTGCCAGCAGCTTAGCGGGCGAGGGCTACACCTTC
CASSLAGEGYTF
>TRBV28|TRBD1|.|TRBJ1-5
TGTGCCAGCAGACCTCCCGGGACAGCCCAGAGCAATCAGCCCCAGCATTTT
CASRPPGTAQSNQPQHF
>TRBV19|TRBD1|.|TRBJ1-2
TGTGCCAGTAGTAGAACCGGGACAGGGGCTGGCTACACCTTC
CASSRTGTGAGYTF
>TRBV29-1|.|.|TRBJ2-1
TGCAGCGGAAAGGGGGGGGTCAATGAGCAGTTCTTC
CSGKGGVNEQFF
>TRBV21-1|.|.|TRBJ2-7
TGTGCCAGCACCTCAGGCGTTTACGAGCAGTACTTC
CASTSGVYEQYF
>TRBV7-8|TRBD2|.|TRBJ2-5
TGTGCCAGCAGCTTGAAATTTAGCGGGGGGGCGGAGACCCAGTACTTC
CASSLKFSGGAETQYF
>TRBV18|.|.|TRBJ2-5
TGTGCCAGCTCCCCGGCAGGGTTGGAGACCCAGTACTTC
CASSPAGLETQYF
>TRBV5-4|.|once|TRBJ1-2
TGTGCCAGCAGGGTCGCGGGGCAAATTGGGTACACCTTC
CASRVAGQIGYTF
>TRBV24-1|TRBD2|once|TRBJ2-1
TGTGCCACCAGTGATCCACCTAGCGGGGGGAGGAATGAGCAGTTCTTC
CATSDPPSGGRNEQFF
>TRBV19|TRBD1|.|TRBJ2-2
TGTGCCAGTAGTTCATTTCACAGGGGGACCGGGGAGCTGTTTTTT
CASSSFHRGTGELFF
>TRBV2|.|.|TRBJ1-2
TGTGCCAGCAGTGTGGCGCAGGGCGTATCCTATGGCTACACCTTC
CASSVAQGVSYGYTF
>TRBV5-6|.|.|TRBJ2-5
TGTGCCAGCAGCGCCGGGAGCCCAGAGACCCAGTACTTC
CASSAGSPETQYF
>TRBV12-3/TRBV12-4|TRBD1|few|TRBJ1-4
TGTGCCAGCAGCGGGACAGTTAATGAAAAACTGTTTTTT
CASSGTVNEKLFF
>TRBV6-1|.|.|TRBJ2-7
TGTGCCAGCAGTGATCGGCGGATTTCCCTCCACTATGGGTACGAGCAGTACTTC
CASSDRRISLHYGYEQYF
>TRBV5-1|TRBD1|.|TRBJ1-1
TGCGCCAGCAGCTCCAGGGGGCGAGGCACTGAAGCTTTCTTT
CASSSRGRGTEAFF
>TRBV7-2|TRBD1|few|TRBJ2-7
TGTGCCAGCAGCTCCATTCCGTGGACAGGGGAGATCGTCCACGAGCAGTACTTC
CASSSIPWTGEIVHEQYF